These 6 T cell receptor beta chains were sequenced from one sample in a study of blood T cell repertoires in COVID-19. TCRdb keeps only in-frame clones here, not all; method: immunoSEQ multiplex PCR. Here the sample spans 390,000 or so clones, 80% to 90% being singletons. Sequenced sample: PBMCs or T cells enriched from blood (not recorded which). The receptors stem from a young man who had recovered from COVID-19.

The chain uses TRBV5-1 and TRBJ2-5, with 8 bases aligning to TRBD1. The CDR3 runs 15 residues. Germline V CDR1 and CDR2: SGHRS, YFSETQ. V shed 3 bases and J 5 bases; nucleotides not matched to a gene: 9. This CDR3 is CASSSGQGRGETQYF. CDR3 sequence (DNA): TGCGCCAGCAGCTCTGGACAGGGCAGAGGGGAGACCCAGTACTTC.

The chain recombines TRBV10-1 with TRBJ2-5; no definite D call. This CDR3 has 12 residues. The V gene lost 0 bases and the J gene lost 5 bases, with 4 bases spanning the gap. The germline CDR1 and CDR2 sequences are WNHNN and SYGVQD (reference sequence). The CDR3 coding sequence is TGCGCCAGCAGTGAGTCGTCTGAGACCCAGTACTTC. Translation gives CASSESSETQYF.

V gene TRBV5-1 combines with J gene TRBJ2-7; 7 bases are a match to TRBD1. J gave up 4 bases and V 4 bases, and 14 bases lay outside the gene matches. Germline CDR1 SGHRS, CDR2 YFSETQ. The CDR3 covers 16 residues. The CDR3 is CASSVGRAGGLYEQYF. The CDR3 coding sequence is TGCGCCAGCAGCGTCGGTAGGGCAGGGGGTCTGTACGAGCAGTACTTC.

The chain is built from TRBV7-2 and TRBJ2-5; 7 bases match TRBD2. CDR1 and CDR2 from the germline V gene are SGHTA and FQGNSA. V shed 6 bases, J shed 2 bases, and the junction held 9 bases outside the gene matches. This CDR3 has 15 amino acids. This CDR3 reads CASSYRDYPQETQYF. DNA of the CDR3: TGTGCCAGCAGTTACCGGGACTACCCACAAGAGACCCAGTACTTC.

The chain is built from TRBV5-1 and TRBJ2-3, with a weak D call TRBD1 (7 bases). This CDR3 contains 14 residues. The germline gives CDR1 SGHRS, CDR2 YFSETQ. V was clipped by 3 bases and J by 5 bases, with 13 bases between them. CDR3 bases: TGCGCCAGCAGCTCCGCAGGGGGGCAAGATACGCAGTATTTT. Translated: CASSSAGGQDTQYF.

CDR3 coding DNA: TGTGCCAGCAGTAACCTAGCGGGAGGAACCACCGGGGAGCTGTTTTTT. Translating gives CASSNLAGGTTGELFF. The chain carries TRBV27 and TRBJ2-2; 11 bases agree with TRBD2. V lost 5 bases to trimming and J lost 4 bases; unmatched junction nucleotides: 6. This CDR3 is built from 16 residues. The germline CDR1 and CDR2 sequences are MNHEY and SMNVEV (reference sequence).